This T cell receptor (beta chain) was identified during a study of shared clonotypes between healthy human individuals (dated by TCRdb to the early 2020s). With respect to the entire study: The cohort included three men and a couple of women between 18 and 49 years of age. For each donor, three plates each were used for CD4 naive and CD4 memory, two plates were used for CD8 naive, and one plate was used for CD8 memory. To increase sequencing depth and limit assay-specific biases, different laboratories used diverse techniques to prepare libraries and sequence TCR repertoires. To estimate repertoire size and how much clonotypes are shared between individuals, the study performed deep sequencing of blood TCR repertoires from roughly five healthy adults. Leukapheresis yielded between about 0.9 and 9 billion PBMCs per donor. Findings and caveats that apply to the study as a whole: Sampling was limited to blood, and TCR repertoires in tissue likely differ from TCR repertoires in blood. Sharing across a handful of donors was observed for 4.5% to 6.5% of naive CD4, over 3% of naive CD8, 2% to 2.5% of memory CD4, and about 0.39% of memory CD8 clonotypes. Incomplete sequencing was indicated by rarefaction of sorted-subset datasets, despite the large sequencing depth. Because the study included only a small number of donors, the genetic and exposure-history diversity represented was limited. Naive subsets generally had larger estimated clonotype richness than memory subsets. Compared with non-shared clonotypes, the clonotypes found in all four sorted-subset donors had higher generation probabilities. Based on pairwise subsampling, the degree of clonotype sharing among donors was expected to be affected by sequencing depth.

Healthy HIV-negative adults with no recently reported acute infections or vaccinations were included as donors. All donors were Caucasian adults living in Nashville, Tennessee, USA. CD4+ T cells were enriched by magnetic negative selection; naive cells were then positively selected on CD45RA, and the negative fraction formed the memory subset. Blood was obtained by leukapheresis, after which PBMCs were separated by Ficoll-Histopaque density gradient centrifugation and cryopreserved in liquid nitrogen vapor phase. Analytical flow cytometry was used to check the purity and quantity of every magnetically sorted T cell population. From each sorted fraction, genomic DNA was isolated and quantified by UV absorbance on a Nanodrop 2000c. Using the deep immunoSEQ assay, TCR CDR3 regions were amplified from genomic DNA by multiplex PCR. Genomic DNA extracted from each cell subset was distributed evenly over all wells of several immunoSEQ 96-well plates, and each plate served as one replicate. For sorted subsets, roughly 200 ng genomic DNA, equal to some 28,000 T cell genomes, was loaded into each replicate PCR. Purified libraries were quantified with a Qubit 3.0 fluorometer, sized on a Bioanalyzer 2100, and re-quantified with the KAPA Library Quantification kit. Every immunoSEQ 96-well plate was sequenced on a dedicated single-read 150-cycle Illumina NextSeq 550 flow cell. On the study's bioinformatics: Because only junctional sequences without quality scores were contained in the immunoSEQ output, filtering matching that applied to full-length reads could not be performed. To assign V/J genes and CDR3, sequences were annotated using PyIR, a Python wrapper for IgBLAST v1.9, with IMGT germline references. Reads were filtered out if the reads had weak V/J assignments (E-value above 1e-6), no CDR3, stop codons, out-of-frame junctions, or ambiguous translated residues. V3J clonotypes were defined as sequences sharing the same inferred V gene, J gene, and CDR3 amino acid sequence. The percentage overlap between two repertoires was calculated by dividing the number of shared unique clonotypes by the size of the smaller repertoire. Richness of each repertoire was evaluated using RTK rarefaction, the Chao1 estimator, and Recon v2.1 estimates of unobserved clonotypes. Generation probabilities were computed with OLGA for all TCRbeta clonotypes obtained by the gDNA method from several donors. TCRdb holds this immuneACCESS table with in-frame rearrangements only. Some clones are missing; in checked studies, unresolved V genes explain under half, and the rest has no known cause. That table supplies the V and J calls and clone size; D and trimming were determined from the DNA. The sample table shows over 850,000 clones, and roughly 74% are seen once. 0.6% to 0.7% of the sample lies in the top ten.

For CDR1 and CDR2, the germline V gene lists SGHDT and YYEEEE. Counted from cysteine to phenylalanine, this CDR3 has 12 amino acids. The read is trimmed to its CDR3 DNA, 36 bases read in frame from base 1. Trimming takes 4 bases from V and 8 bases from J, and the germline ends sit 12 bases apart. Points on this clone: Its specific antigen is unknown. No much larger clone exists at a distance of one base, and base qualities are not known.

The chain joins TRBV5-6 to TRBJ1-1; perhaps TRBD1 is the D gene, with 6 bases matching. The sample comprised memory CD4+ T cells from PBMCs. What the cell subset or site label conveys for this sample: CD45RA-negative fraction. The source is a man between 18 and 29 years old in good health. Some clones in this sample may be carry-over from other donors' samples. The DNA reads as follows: TGTGCCAGCAGCACCCAACAGGGCGAAGCTTTCTTT. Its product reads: CASSTQQGEAFF.